One and the same sample provided the 23 T cell receptor beta chains below, sequenced in a study of blood T cell repertoires in COVID-19. Assay used: immunoSEQ multiplex PCR; TCRdb lists only in-frame clones, some missing. The table lists 120,000 or so clones, more than 70% of them singletons, with roughly 1.1% in the top ten. The sequencing input was peripheral blood. These receptors were obtained from a woman aged 80 or over with acute or convalescent COVID-19.

The CDR3 reads CASSLQSTNEKLFF. The CDR3 nucleotides are TGCGCCAGCAGCTTACAGTCAACTAATGAAAAACTGTTTTTT. V and J are TRBV5-1 and TRBJ1-4; no clear D. The CDR3 covers 14 residues. Germline values: CDR1 SGHRS, CDR2 YFSETQ. V was clipped by 2 bases and J by 0 bases, with 5 bases between them.

This sequence joins TRBV7-2 and TRBJ1-2; D not resolved. The CDR3 loop spans 15 amino acids. V gave up 5 bases and J gave up 7 bases, with 20 bases separating them. Germline V CDR1 and CDR2: SGHTA, FQGNSA. CDR3 DNA sequence: TGTGCCAGCAGCCTTTCCGCGGGCGAAGGTAGTGGCTACACCTTC. Its protein is CASSLSAGEGSGYTF.

Only a few counts were recorded for this clone. The J gene is TRBJ2-1, the V gene TRBV6-2 or TRBV6-3; 14 positions agree with TRBD2. Per germline, CDR1 MNHEY and CDR2 SVGEGT. V shed 2 bases, J shed 10 bases, and the junction held 10 bases outside the gene matches. CDR3 length: 17 residues. The CDR3: CASSYARLAGGPGEQFF. CDR3 coding DNA: TGTGCCAGCAGTTACGCCAGACTAGCGGGGGGGCCAGGGGAGCAGTTCTTC.

V and J are TRBV11-2 and TRBJ2-5, with D hard to call. Germline loops: CDR1 SGHAT, CDR2 FQNNGV. Trimming pared 6 bases from V and 2 bases from J, leaving 16 bases between. The CDR3 runs 15 residues. The DNA for the CDR3 is TGTGCCAGCAGTCGTGGCGGCGGTTGGCAAGAGACCCAGTACTTC. Residues: CASSRGGGWQETQYF.

The CDR3 DNA is TGCGCCAGCAGCTCGCGACAGACCACCGGGGAGCTGTTTTTT. As protein: CASSSRQTTGELFF. The rearrangement uses TRBV4-1 and TRBJ2-2; TRBD1 might be the D (5 bases). Germline CDR1 reads MGHRA; CDR2 reads YSYEKL. V was cut by 5 bases and J by 4 bases, with 11 bases left in between. The CDR3 has 14 residues.

The V gene is TRBV6-6, the J gene TRBJ2-3, with 12 bases aligning to TRBD2. The length of the CDR3 is 15 residues. V dropped 4 bases and J dropped 6; count of bases not matched to a gene: 5. CDR1 and CDR2 from the germline V gene are MNHNY and SVGAGI (reference sequence). CDR3 coding DNA: TGTGCCAGCAGTTTTCGACTAGCGGGAGCCGATACGCAGTATTTT. Its translation is CASSFRLAGADTQYF.

The chain couples TRBV7-3 to TRBJ2-1, with TRBD1 matching over 7 bases. The ends lost 4 bases at V and 2 bases at J; junction bases unmatched: 8. The CDR3 has 16 residues. Germline assignment: CDR1 SGHTA and CDR2 FQGTGA. Here the CDR3 reads CASSYRTGSAYNEQFF. Here the CDR3 DNA reads TGTGCCAGCAGCTACCGGACAGGCAGTGCCTACAATGAGCAGTTCTTC.

This chain connects TRBV19 to TRBJ2-7; 12 bases align to TRBD1. The germline V gene encodes CDR1 LNHDA and CDR2 SQIVND (reference sequence). This CDR3 contains 16 residues. J gave up 6 bases and V 0 bases, and 6 bases lay outside the gene matches. CDR3 protein: CASSIDLGQGAIEQYF. CDR3 coding DNA: TGTGCCAGTAGTATAGATCTGGGACAGGGGGCGATCGAGCAGTACTTC.

The rearrangement uses TRBV5-4 and TRBJ1-4; 9 positions agree with TRBD1. The V gene's germline CDR1 is SGHNT and CDR2 YYREEE (reference sequence). This CDR3 is 17 amino acids long. V dropped 3 bases and J dropped 1; count of bases not matched to a gene: 7. The CDR3 protein is CASSSGTGIGTNEKLFF. The CDR3 DNA follows: TGTGCCAGCAGCTCCGGGACAGGGATAGGAACTAATGAAAAACTGTTTTTT.

CDR3 loop: CASSPSGSGANVLTF. DNA for the CDR3: TGTGCCAGCAGCCCGAGCGGCTCTGGGGCCAACGTCCTGACTTTC. The chain links TRBV9 to TRBJ2-6, with D possibly being TRBD2 (5 bases). Germline CDR1 is SGDLS and CDR2 is YYNGEE. This CDR3 has 15 amino acids. Trimming cost V 4 bases and J 0 bases, with 8 bases left between them. The full variable domain, in which reference TRBV9 and TRBJ2-6 provide the parts outside the CDR3, is DSGVTQTPKHLITATGQRVTLRCSPRSGDLSVYWYQQSLDQGLQFLIQYYNGEERAKGNILERFSAQQFPDLHSELNLSSLELGDSALYFCASSPSGSGANVLTFGAGSRLTVL.

V and J are TRBV19 and TRBJ2-4; 8 bases align to TRBD1. The germline V gene encodes CDR1 LNHDA and CDR2 SQIVND (reference sequence). This CDR3 contains 14 residues. V shed 6 bases and J 1 base; nucleotides not matched to a gene: 2. The CDR3 sequence is CASSRQGAKNIQYF. DNA for the CDR3: TGTGCCAGTAGCCGACAGGGGGCCAAAAACATTCAGTACTTC.

The chain has TRBV9 and TRBJ2-7; D gene ambiguous. Germline V gene lookup returns CDR1 SGDLS and CDR2 YYNGEE. The CDR3 loop spans 16 amino acids. V lost 0 bases to trimming and J lost 2 bases, with 15 bases between them. CDR3 nucleotide sequence: TGTGCCAGCAGCGTAGAGATCCAGTCCCCACCCTACGAGCAGTACTTC. As protein: CASSVEIQSPPYEQYF. Variable domain in full (rest from reference TRBV9 and TRBJ2-7): DSGVTQTPKHLITATGQRVTLRCSPRSGDLSVYWYQQSLDQGLQFLIQYYNGEERAKGNILERFSAQQFPDLHSELNLSSLELGDSALYFCASSVEIQSPPYEQYFGPGTRLTVT.

V is TRBV19 and J is TRBJ2-2; TRBD1 might be the D (6 bases). The CDR3 spans 17 residues. CDR1 and CDR2 (germline): LNHDA, SQIVND (reference sequence). Trimming removed 0 bases from V and 5 bases from J, with 16 bases in between. The CDR3 DNA reads TGTGCCAGTAGTATAGATCGGAGCAGGGGAAGGACCGGGGAGCTGTTTTTT. Translating it yields CASSIDRSRGRTGELFF.

This sequence joins TRBV5-1 and TRBJ2-1; 11 positions match TRBD1. The CDR3 is 17 residues long. V trimming: 4 bases; J trimming: 7 bases; junction bases outside the gene matches: 13. Looked up from germline, CDR1 is SGHRS and CDR2 is YFSETQ. CDR3 region: CASSELVRDRGVNEQFF. CDR3 coding DNA: TGCGCCAGCAGCGAACTCGTCCGGGACAGGGGGGTAAATGAGCAGTTCTTC.

This clone was seen only once. This chain uses TRBV6-5 with TRBJ2-1; the D gene is possibly TRBD1 (6 bases). V lost 8 bases to trimming and J lost 3 bases, with 11 bases between them. The CDR3 sequence is 13 residues long. The germline V gene encodes CDR1 MNHEY and CDR2 SVGAGI. The CDR3 is CASHRASYNEQFF. In DNA, the CDR3 is TGTGCCAGCCACAGGGCGAGCTACAATGAGCAGTTCTTC.

The genes are TRBV19 and TRBJ2-7; D possibly corresponds to TRBD1 (5 bases). The V gene lost 1 base and the J gene lost 2 bases, with 12 bases spanning the gap. CDR1 and CDR2 (germline): LNHDA, SQIVND (reference sequence). This CDR3 is built from 15 residues. The CDR3 region has the DNA TGTGCCAGTAGTATAGTTGGTGACAGACCCTACGAGCAGTACTTC. Its translation is CASSIVGDRPYEQYF.

V gene TRBV11-2 combines with J gene TRBJ1-1; 11 positions match TRBD1. Germline lookup yields CDR1 SGHAT and CDR2 FQNNGV. There are 16 residues in the CDR3. Germline trimming cut 0 bases from V and 7 bases from J; bases unmatched to any gene: 7. The CDR3 DNA follows: TGTGCCAGCAGCTTAGATATTCAGGACAGGGGGCGTGAAGCTTTCTTT. Protein product: CASSLDIQDRGREAFF. The variable domain in full, completed from reference TRBV11-2 and TRBJ1-1, reads EAGVAQSPRYKIIEKRQSVAFWCNPISGHATLYWYQQILGQGPKLLIQFQNNGVVDDSQLPKDRFSAERLKGVDSTLKIQPAKLEDSAVYLCASSLDIQDRGREAFFGQGTRLTVV.

This rearrangement joins TRBV6-6 to TRBJ1-1; 7 bases fit TRBD1. The ends lost 2 bases at V and 4 bases at J; junction bases unmatched: 4. CDR1 is MNHNY, CDR2 SVGAGI, per germline (reference sequence). The CDR3 has 14 residues. This CDR3 reads CASSYRQGGTEAFF. In DNA form, the CDR3 reads TGTGCCAGCAGTTACAGACAGGGTGGCACTGAAGCTTTCTTT.

The chain couples TRBV7-2 to TRBJ1-5; D is unclear. The germline V gene encodes CDR1 SGHTA and CDR2 FQGNSA. The CDR3 extends over 14 amino acids. V was trimmed by 5 bases and J by 7 bases, leaving 15 bases between them. The CDR3: CASSPRVGGQPQHF. DNA of the CDR3: TGTGCCAGCAGCCCTAGAGTTGGTGGCCAGCCCCAGCATTTT.

This sequence joins TRBV6-5 and TRBJ1-4; D possibly corresponds to TRBD1 (5 bases). CDR3 length equals 15 residues. Trimming cost V 6 bases and J 7 bases, with 18 bases left between them. Per germline, CDR1 MNHEY and CDR2 SVGAGI. This CDR3 reads CASSSDLTGSEKLFF. The CDR3 DNA reads TGTGCCAGCAGCAGTGATCTAACAGGAAGTGAAAAACTGTTTTTT.

The chain couples TRBV4-1 to TRBJ1-2, with D perhaps TRBD1 (6 bases). V dropped 0 bases and J dropped 4 bases, with 12 bases sitting between them. Looked up from germline, CDR1 is MGHRA and CDR2 is YSYEKL. The length of the CDR3 is 15 residues. The CDR3 region has the DNA TGCGCCAGCAGCCAAGATATGGACAGCTTCTATGGCTACACCTTC. Translated, it gives CASSQDMDSFYGYTF.

The V call is TRBV2, the J call TRBJ1-4; 8 nucleotides line up with TRBD1. V shed 5 bases and J 2 bases; nucleotides not matched to a gene: 1. Germline CDR1 SNHLY, CDR2 FYNNEI. The CDR3 extends over 14 amino acids. The CDR3 loop is CASSRQGTNEKLFF. In nucleotides, the CDR3 is TGTGCCAGCAGTCGACAGGGGACTAATGAAAAACTGTTTTTT.

The chain employs TRBV28 and TRBJ2-1, with 13 bases matching TRBD2. V lost 6 bases and J lost 7; bases outside the gene matches: 12. The CDR3 contains 17 residues. Looked up from germline, CDR1 is MDHEN and CDR2 is SYDVKM. CDR3 in amino acids: CASSEWGLAGKGNEQFF. The DNA for the CDR3 is TGTGCCAGCAGCGAATGGGGACTAGCGGGAAAGGGAAATGAGCAGTTCTTC.